These 14 T cell receptor beta chains came from one sample sequenced in a study of CD8+ T cells in alopecia areata. RNA was isolated and reverse transcribed to cDNA, the sequencing template. Here immunoSEQ multiplex PCR was the method, and the copy in TCRdb shows in-frame clones only, minus some. The sample consists of some 170,000 clones, approximately 59% of them appearing once. The treatment here: oral pan-JAK inhibitor, 5-10 mg twice daily. Sequenced material: CD4+ T cells sorted from blood, taken at approximately week 56, from a patient treated with tofacitinib. The receptors here all came from a human donor with alopecia areata.

The chain recombines TRBV23-1 with TRBJ2-1; 11 nucleotides line up with TRBD2. TRBV23-1 is an ORF; its function is uncertain. This CDR3 is 17 amino acids long. Losses at the gene ends were 0 bases for V and 2 bases for J; bases not matched to a gene: 3. The CDR3 protein is CASSQSTSGATYNEQFF. The DNA for the CDR3 is TGCGCCAGCAGTCAATCGACTAGCGGGGCGACCTACAATGAGCAGTTCTTC.

This chain joins TRBV7-6 and TRBJ2-7; tentative D call: TRBD1 (6 bases). The CDR3 runs 16 residues. V lost 1 base, J lost 2 bases, and 15 bases lay in between. The germline V gene has CDR1 SGHVS and CDR2 FNYEAQ. The DNA for the CDR3 is TGTGCCAGCAGCTTAGGCGGCCAGGGGATGACCTACGAGCAGTACTTC. Protein product: CASSLGGQGMTYEQYF.

The V gene is TRBV30, the J gene TRBJ1-2; D remains ambiguous. The CDR3 length is 16 residues. V was shortened by 0 bases and J by 4 bases, with 18 bases between the two germline ends. CDR1 and CDR2 (germline): GTSNPN, SVGIG (reference sequence). The CDR3 protein is CAWSVLSTTAVYGYTF. CDR3 nucleotides: TGTGCCTGGAGTGTACTTTCCACAACAGCAGTCTATGGCTACACCTTC.

This clone showed up just a few times. The gene calls are TRBV29-1 and TRBJ2-3, with 13 positions matching TRBD2. Germline assignment: CDR1 SQVTM and CDR2 ANQGSEA. This CDR3 is 13 amino acids long. CDR3 protein: CSLGTSGADTQYF. The CDR3 DNA follows: TGCAGTCTCGGGACTAGCGGGGCGGATACGCAGTATTTT.

The chain recombines TRBV30 with TRBJ1-1; no clear D. With 3 bases removed from V and 0 bases from J, the gap between germline ends came to 23 bases. CDR3 length equals 18 residues. Germline-derived CDR1 and CDR2 are GTSNPN and SVGIG (reference sequence). CDR3 amino acids: CAWREGLLKRGMNTEAFF. The CDR3 DNA reads as TGTGCCTGGAGGGAAGGACTCCTTAAGAGAGGGATGAACACTGAAGCTTTCTTT.

This chain connects TRBV6-1 to TRBJ1-4; no clear D. This CDR3 is built from 12 residues. Per the germline V gene, CDR1 is MNHNS and CDR2 is SASEGT. The V end was cut by 5 bases, the J end by 10 bases, with 11 bases between. CDR3 coding DNA: TGTGCCAGCAGTTATTCCGACGGAAAACTGTTTTTT. This codes for CASSYSDGKLFF.

The chain combines TRBV4-1 with TRBJ1-2; possible D gene TRBD1, 5 bases. This CDR3 contains 15 residues. V dropped 1 base and J dropped 4 bases, with 13 bases sitting between them. Per germline, CDR1 MGHRA and CDR2 YSYEKL. The CDR3: CASSQALQGGYGYTF. CDR3 DNA sequence: TGCGCCAGCAGCCAAGCTCTGCAGGGCGGCTATGGCTACACCTTC.

This clone was seen more than once but under ten times. In DNA form, the CDR3 reads TGCAGCGTTGAAGCAGGGGAACTAGGCGAGCAGTACTTC. The encoded protein is CSVEAGELGEQYF. The chain couples TRBV29-1 to TRBJ2-7; perhaps TRBD1 as D (6 bases). Trimming took 1 base from V and 6 from J, leaving 13 bases between them. CDR1 SQVTM and CDR2 ANQGSEA come from the germline V gene. The CDR3 is made up of 13 amino acids.

In its sample, this clone was seen a few times. The chain combines TRBV29-1 with TRBJ2-7; tentatively, D is TRBD2 (5 bases). This CDR3 region has 12 residues. The germline V and J ends were trimmed by 3 bases and 3 bases, with 9 bases remaining between them. Germline-derived CDR1 and CDR2 are SQVTM and ANQGSEA. This CDR3 is CSVEGANYEQYF. The CDR3, as DNA: TGCAGCGTTGAGGGAGCCAACTACGAGCAGTACTTC.

The chain links TRBV29-1 to TRBJ2-5; TRBD1 agrees at 7 bases. This CDR3 comprises 13 residues. From germline, CDR1 is SQVTM and CDR2 ANQGSEA. Trimming cost V 2 bases and J 2 bases; bases outside gene matches: 2. The CDR3 sequence is CSVERGHQETQYF. In DNA, the CDR3 is TGCAGCGTTGAAAGGGGGCATCAAGAGACCCAGTACTTC.

This clone is a singleton in its sample. V is TRBV10-3 and J is TRBJ2-3, with 12 positions matching TRBD2. With 6 bases clipped from V and 2 bases from J, the junction kept 12 bases outside the gene matches. The CDR3 totals 18 residues. Germline assignment: CDR1 ENHRY and CDR2 SYGVKD. The CDR3 sequence: CAISELASGGANTDTQYF. The CDR3 DNA follows: TGTGCCATCAGCGAGCTGGCTAGCGGGGGGGCCAACACAGATACGCAGTATTTT.

CDR3 residues: CASSLLMANEKLFF. CDR3 DNA: TGTGCCAGCAGTTTGCTCATGGCTAATGAAAAACTGTTTTTT. This chain links TRBV27 with TRBJ1-4; D unresolved. V was clipped by 3 bases and J by 3 bases, with 8 bases between them. CDR1 is MNHEY, CDR2 SMNVEV, per germline (reference sequence). This CDR3 has 14 residues.

The chain has TRBV29-1 and TRBJ1-2; D possibly corresponds to TRBD1 (5 bases). This CDR3 is 14 amino acids long. Germline lookup yields CDR1 SQVTM and CDR2 ANQGSEA. V lost 2 bases and J 4 bases, leaving 14 bases between the germline ends. The CDR3 region has the DNA TGCAGCGTTGAAAGAGTTGGGGGACCCTATGGCTACACCTTC. Translated: CSVERVGGPYGYTF.

This chain joins TRBV30 and TRBJ1-5, with 8 bases lining up with TRBD1. This CDR3 comprises 14 residues. The germline V gene has CDR1 GTSNPN and CDR2 SVGIG (reference sequence). With 5 bases clipped from V and 5 bases from J, the junction kept 8 bases outside the gene matches. CDR3 bases: TGTGCCTGGGACCCCGGACAGGGAGATCAGCCCCAGCATTTT. Translating gives CAWDPGQGDQPQHF.